One sample yielded the 22 T cell receptor beta chains listed below, sequenced in a study of identical twins listed by TCRdb under 2016. Libraries were prepared through 5' RACE. The reads were generated on an Illumina HiSeq 2000. The public sequencing data were trimmed at Q25 with fastp and processed into clonotypes with MiXCR by TCRdb, which kept only in-frame beta chains. CDR3 protein duplicates are merged, each entry listing the most common genes and DNA. The table for this sample lists approximately 1.8 million distinct CDR3 sequences; about 32% of them were counted only once. The top ten constitute more than 0.25% of the sample. The source material was cord blood. Receptor source: a newborn girl in good health.

This clonotype has just a few counts. The V and J genes are TRBV7-2 and TRBJ2-1; D might be TRBD1 (5 bases). The germline gives CDR1 SGHTA, CDR2 FQGNSA. V lost 1 base, J lost 0 bases, and 10 bases lay in between. The CDR3 runs to 16 residues. CDR3 in DNA: TGTGCCAGCAGCTTAGTTCCCAGGGCCTCCTACAATGAGCAGTTCTTC. Translating gives CASSLVPRASYNEQFF.

This chain links TRBV7-9 with TRBJ1-6, with TRBD1 as a possible D gene (5 bases). Germline CDR1 reads SEHNR; CDR2 reads FQNEAQ (reference sequence). V gave up 5 bases and J gave up 9 bases, with 17 bases separating them. The CDR3 spans 15 residues. This CDR3 is CASSRSQGRGSPLHF. The DNA for the CDR3 is TGTGCCAGCAGCCGCTCGCAGGGTCGTGGTTCACCCCTCCACTTT. Looking up the rest from reference TRBV7-9 and TRBJ1-6 gives the full variable domain: DTGVSQNPRHKITKRGQNVTFRCDPISEHNRLYWYRQTLGQGPEFLTYFQNEAQLEKSRLLSDRFSAERPKGSFSTLEIQRTEQGDSAMYLCASSRSQGRGSPLHFGNGTRLTVT.

The chain combines TRBV20-1 with TRBJ1-1; D is ambiguous. The CDR3 is 13 amino acids. The V and J ends lost 2 bases and 2 bases respectively, with 9 bases between them. The germline V gene has CDR1 DFQATT and CDR2 SNEGSKA (reference sequence). The CDR3 DNA is TGCAGTGCTAGAATGGACTCCAACACTGAAGCTTTCTTT. Its translation: CSARMDSNTEAFF.

As regards this clonotype: Given a much more abundant clone one base away, this may be a read error. The chain has TRBV29-1 and TRBJ2-4; D is perhaps TRBD1 (6 bases). This CDR3 contains 14 residues. Deletions cut 8 bases from V and 3 bases from J, with 17 bases between. The germline CDR1 and CDR2 sequences are SQVTM and ANQGSEA. The CDR3 protein is CSIAGTNLKNIQYF. The DNA of the CDR3 is TGCAGCATAGCCGGGACAAACCTCAAAAACATTCAGTACTTC.

V usage is TRBV5-1 and J usage is TRBJ2-3, with 7 bases that match TRBD2. The trim removed 2 bases at V and 7 bases at J, leaving 4 bases unmatched. CDR3 length: 13 amino acids. Germline CDR1 and CDR2: SGHRS and YFSETQ. CDR3 nucleotide sequence: TGCGCCAGCAGCTTCTTGCGGGAGAATACGCAGTATTTT. Amino acids: CASSFLRENTQYF.

The genes are TRBV12-3 or TRBV12-4 and TRBJ1-2; TRBD1 matches 8 bases. With 2 bases clipped from V and 6 bases from J, the junction kept 5 bases outside the gene matches. The CDR3 sequence is 14 residues long. The CDR3 loop reads CASSLYDRGDGYTF. In nucleotides, the CDR3 is TGTGCCAGCAGTTTATATGACAGGGGCGATGGCTACACCTTC.

This clonotype was detected many times. The chain has TRBV2 and TRBJ2-4; D remains unclear. CDR1 is SNHLY, CDR2 FYNNEI, per germline. V lost 7 bases, J lost 1 base, and 14 bases lay in between. This CDR3 has 15 residues. Here the CDR3 reads CASNPEVGAKNIQYF. CDR3 bases: TGTGCCAGCAACCCTGAGGTGGGGGCCAAAAACATTCAGTACTTC.

The chain couples TRBV20-1 to TRBJ1-5; D perhaps matches TRBD1 (5 bases). Trimming removed 6 bases from V and 7 bases from J, with 13 bases in between. Per the germline V gene, CDR1 is DFQATT and CDR2 is SNEGSKA (reference sequence). The CDR3 runs 12 residues. The CDR3 sequence is CSAGALDQPQHF. For the CDR3, the DNA is TGCAGTGCAGGGGCTTTAGACCAGCCCCAGCATTTT.

The chain has TRBV20-1 and TRBJ2-7; 12 bases map to TRBD2. Near its end, the DNA agrees better with TRBJ2-5, so the J call may be wrong. Per the germline V gene, CDR1 is DFQATT and CDR2 is SNEGSKA (reference sequence). The CDR3 spans 14 residues. The CDR3 loop is CSALAGGMGETQYF. The CDR3 region has the DNA TGCAGTGCTCTAGCGGGGGGGATGGGGGAGACCCAGTACTTC.

This CDR3 reads CASSEGGPGTSPLHF. CDR3 in DNA: TGTGCCAGCAGTGAAGGCGGGCCAGGGACATCACCCCTCCACTTT. The chain is built from TRBV2 and TRBJ1-6; perhaps TRBD1 as D (6 bases). The CDR3 sequence is 15 residues long. Trimming took 1 base from V and 10 from J, leaving 14 bases between them. CDR1 and CDR2 (germline): SNHLY, FYNNEI.

The table lists this clonotype with a few counts. The CDR3 loop is CASSLNSAVWTGDIQYF. The CDR3 nucleotides are TGTGCCAGCAGCTTAAACTCGGCCGTGTGGACAGGAGACATTCAGTACTTC. The rearrangement uses TRBV7-2 and TRBJ2-5; 7 positions agree with TRBD1. The tail of the sequence fits TRBJ2-4 better, so the J call may be wrong. CDR1 and CDR2 from the germline V gene are SGHTA and FQGNSA. The length of the CDR3 is 17 residues.

This clonotype was counted a few times. The chain recombines TRBV6-6 with TRBJ1-2; D is perhaps TRBD1 (6 bases). Trimming left V 6 bases short and J 6 bases short, with 26 bases between. Germline values: CDR1 MNHNY, CDR2 SVGAGI (reference sequence). The CDR3 is 17 residues long. The CDR3 DNA follows: TGTGCCAGCAGCCCAATTAGTTACCCCCATGGACAGAATGGCTACACCTTC. Protein sequence: CASSPISYPHGQNGYTF.

There are many counts of this clonotype. V usage is TRBV10-3 and J usage is TRBJ2-3, with 8 nucleotides matching TRBD2. After removal of 4 bases from V and 0 bases from J, the junction contained 3 bases not matched to a gene. In germline, CDR1 is ENHRY, CDR2 SYGVKD. This CDR3 comprises 15 residues. The CDR3 region is CAISGAGASTDTQYF. CDR3 nucleotides: TGTGCCATCAGTGGAGCGGGGGCCAGCACAGATACGCAGTATTTT.

The rearrangement joins TRBV20-1 to TRBJ2-7; the match to TRBD2 covers 7 bases. V shed 0 bases and J 2 bases; nucleotides not matched to a gene: 7. Germline loops: CDR1 DFQATT, CDR2 SNEGSKA (reference sequence). This CDR3 is 15 amino acids long. The CDR3 reads CSARDSRTRAYEQYF. The CDR3 region has the DNA TGCAGTGCTAGAGATTCGAGGACTAGAGCCTACGAGCAGTACTTC.

This clonotype was recorded a few times. The chain carries TRBV5-1 and TRBJ2-1; TRBD2 aligns across 11 bases. The germline gives CDR1 SGHRS, CDR2 YFSETQ. The CDR3 covers 14 residues. Trimming took 6 bases from V and 9 from J; bases not matched to a gene: 8. The CDR3 region is CASTMGTSGTEQFF. The CDR3 region has the DNA TGCGCCAGCACAATGGGGACTAGCGGTACTGAGCAGTTCTTC.

There are a few counts of this clonotype. The rearrangement joins TRBV20-1 to TRBJ1-4, with 8 positions matching TRBD1. CDR1 and CDR2 (germline): DFQATT, SNEGSKA (reference sequence). The CDR3 runs 14 residues. Trimming cost V 5 bases and J 8 bases; bases outside gene matches: 10. Written as DNA, the CDR3 is TGCAGTGCTGGGACCGGGACAGGACAGGAAAAACTGTTTTTT. Its translation: CSAGTGTGQEKLFF.

The chain joins TRBV21-1 to TRBJ1-1; TRBD1, the table's D call, was not compared with the DNA. TRBV21-1 is described as a pseudogene. This CDR3 is built from 12 residues. The CDR3, as DNA: TGTGCCAGCAGCAAAGCGGAGGGGGGGGCTTTCTTT. Its protein is CASSKAEGGAFF.

The chain carries TRBV20-1 and TRBJ1-2; possible D gene TRBD1, 6 bases. Germline V gives CDR1 DFQATT, CDR2 SNEGSKA (reference sequence). Trimming took 3 bases from V and 4 from J, leaving 15 bases between them. The CDR3 spans 14 residues. In DNA form, the CDR3 reads TGCAGTGCTAGCAAACAGGGCCATATCTATGGCTACACCTTC. It yields the protein CSASKQGHIYGYTF.

The chain couples TRBV7-9 to TRBJ1-5; D possibly corresponds to TRBD1 (5 bases). Germline V gene sequence: CDR1 SEHNR, CDR2 FQNEAQ (reference sequence). The V and J ends lost 4 bases and 3 bases respectively, with 10 bases between them. This CDR3 region has 14 residues. The CDR3 region has the DNA TGTGCCAGCAGCTCACGGGACCCCAATCAGCCCCAGCATTTT. Translated: CASSSRDPNQPQHF.

This clonotype appeared many times. The CDR3 nucleotides read TGCGCCAGCAGCTTGCGGCAGGGAAGGTACGAGCAGTACTTC. Translating gives CASSLRQGRYEQYF. V and J are TRBV5-1 and TRBJ2-7; D might be TRBD1 (5 bases). CDR3 length: 14 amino acids. The germline CDR1 and CDR2 sequences are SGHRS and YFSETQ. V was clipped by 1 base and J by 4 bases, with 12 bases between them.

The sample holds a few counts of this clonotype. The chain has TRBV29-1 and TRBJ2-3; 10 bases fit TRBD2. Per the germline V gene, CDR1 is SQVTM and CDR2 is ANQGSEA. Trimming cost V 4 bases and J 3 bases; bases outside gene matches: 7. CDR3 length equals 15 residues. The CDR3 DNA follows: TGCAGCGTTGCGTACCCTAGCGGGAGAACAGATACGCAGTATTTT. Its translation is CSVAYPSGRTDTQYF.

Many counts were recorded for this clonotype. The chain couples TRBV2 to TRBJ2-3; TRBD2 might be the D (5 bases). The germline CDR1 and CDR2 sequences are SNHLY and FYNNEI. Deletions cut 11 bases from V and 2 bases from J, with 14 bases between. CDR3 length equals 13 residues. The CDR3 protein is CAAASRTTDTQYF. Written as DNA, the CDR3 is TGTGCCGCAGCTAGCAGAACCACAGATACGCAGTATTTT.